This passage covers 4 T cell receptor beta chains from one sample sequenced in a study of T cells in women clearing cervical HPV infection. Assay: immunoSEQ multiplex PCR; the TCRdb copy retains only in-frame clones and omits some. Its listing shows about 35,000 clones. Sequencing used blood buffy coat. These receptor sequences come from a woman between 18 and 70 years old with a cervical HPV16 infection that either progressed to CIN3+ or cleared (not recorded which).

A word on this clone: The sequenced fragment ends 3 residues before the CDR3 boundary, so the rest is inferred from the germline J gene. The V and J genes are TRBV7-9 and TRBJ1-6, with TRBD1 matching over 7 bases. Germline V gives CDR1 SEHNR, CDR2 FQNEAQ (reference sequence). The CDR3 is 15 residues long. After removal of 5 bases from V and 7 bases from J, the junction contained 8 bases not matched to a gene. The CDR3 DNA, read in part, is TGTGCCAGCAGCCCCATGACAGGGACCAATTCACCC. Protein sequence: CASSPMTGTNSP. The entire CDR3 protein is CASSPMTGTNSPLHF.

Concerning this clone: The CDR3 end is not reached by the read, which stops 3 residues before it; the germline J gene fills it in. This chain uses TRBV10-3 with TRBJ2-5, with TRBD2 identical over 7 bases. The ends lost 2 bases at V and 3 bases at J; junction bases unmatched: 0. CDR1 is ENHRY and CDR2 is SYGVKD in the germline V gene. The CDR3 covers 13 residues. This CDR3 is CAISEGGEETQYF. CDR3 DNA (partial): TGTGCCATCAGTGAGGGGGGGGAAGAGACC.

Note on this clone: The missing CDR3 end, 3 residues past where the read stops, is filled in from the germline J gene. The J gene is TRBJ1-2, the V gene TRBV19, with 8 bases that match TRBD1. The CDR3 has 17 residues. The germline V gene encodes CDR1 LNHDA and CDR2 SQIVND (reference sequence). The CDR3 DNA, read in part, is TGTGCCAGTAGTATCCACGGACAGGGACTCGGGGCCAATGAC. Amino acids: CASSIHGQGLGAND. Given in full, the CDR3 is CASSIHGQGLGANDYTF.

Note on this clone: The CDR3 is cut off 3 residues early in the read; its end comes from the germline J gene. The chain uses TRBV2 and TRBJ2-2, with 8 bases aligning to TRBD1. CDR3 length: 18 amino acids. After removal of 3 bases from V and 0 bases from J, the junction contained 9 bases not matched to a gene. Germline V CDR1 and CDR2: SNHLY, FYNNEI. CDR3 sequence reads: CASSERTGLFANTGELFF. The DNA read from the CDR3 is TGTGCCAGCAGTGAGCGGACAGGGTTATTTGCGAACACCGGGGAG.